The present T cell receptor beta chain was sequenced within a study of blood T cells in healthy people across ages. Findings and caveats of the study: A conclusive naive versus antigen-experienced comparison was prevented by the unsorted PBMCs. One million T cells yielded diversity estimates that were considered underestimates. Not knowing donor CMV status may have confounded expanded clonotype changes.

About this clonotype: Antigen unknown.

For the second PCR, which ran for about 7 to 11 cycles, a sample-barcoded 5' primer and a J-beta primer mix were used. Via MiXCR, TCRdb re-called the 5' RACE reads, giving one row per CDR3 protein. The sample yields 790,000 or so distinct CDR3 sequences, approximately 53% seen once. Germline assignment: CDR1 MGHRA and CDR2 YSYEKL. V gave up 2 bases and J gave up 4 bases; unmatched junction bases: 13. The CDR3 is made up of 18 amino acids. Each individual donor underwent a draw of roughly 10 milliliters of peripheral blood. The material sequenced was blood. The sequence derives from a man aged 35 to 55 in good health. The chain carries TRBV4-1 and TRBJ2-3; the match to TRBD1 covers 9 bases. CDR3 protein: CASSQKGRDRELSDTQYF. In DNA form, the CDR3 reads TGCGCCAGCAGCCAAAAAGGACGGGACAGGGAGCTTTCAGATACGCAGTATTTT.